This T cell receptor (beta chain) was retrieved from a study of T-cell reconstitution after alpha-beta-depleted transplantation in children. The study's findings and limits: A year post-transplant, T-cell counts and diversity derived mostly from newly produced T cells.

This clonotype was counted a few times. Its antigen is not known. Unique molecular identifiers were incorporated during preparation of the TCRbeta library. TCRdb analysed the PCR reads with MiXCR anew, one entry per CDR3 protein. The top ten clones hold approximately 11% of a sample with 300,000 or so distinct CDR3 sequences, 20% to 30% of them seen once. The CDR3 contains 13 residues. The germline CDR1 and CDR2 sequences are SGHTA and FQGNSA. V was trimmed by 5 bases and J by 3 bases, leaving 10 bases between them. The sequence was collected from a male patient younger than 18 who had a stem cell transplant for acute lymphoblastic leukemia, so the T cells may come from the graft donor. The V and J genes are TRBV7-2 and TRBJ1-1; D gene ambiguous. Sequenced material: PBMCs, mostly from graft donor cells, taken 180 days after TCRalphabeta/CD19-depleted stem cell transplant. CDR3 protein: CASSNGVYTEAFF. In DNA, the CDR3 is TGTGCCAGCAGCAACGGGGTCTACACTGAAGCTTTCTTT.